This TCR beta chain is from a study of Graves' ophthalmopathy and Graves' hyperthyroidism. The V end lost 1 base, the J end lost 0 bases, and 6 bases lay between the germline ends. The CDR3 loop spans 14 amino acids. Investigators amplified TCR beta CDR3 regions from RNA transcripts. Following a first-round RT-PCR that used HTBI primers, a second-round multiplex PCR was carried out. TCRdb independently ran MiXCR on the multiplex PCR reads; one entry per CDR3 protein. The data show 340,000 or so distinct CDR3 sequences, about a sixth seen once. The V and J genes are TRBV12-3 or TRBV12-4 and TRBJ2-5; D remains ambiguous. The TCR was taken from an adult man with Graves' ophthalmopathy. The sequencing input was peripheral blood. CDR3 coding DNA: TGTGCCAGCAGTTTAGGCACTTACCAAGAGACCCAGTACTTC. Amino acid sequence: CASSLGTYQETQYF.